The rows below give T cell receptor beta chains drawn from one sample of a study of blood T cell repertoires in COVID-19. Repertoires were generated with immunoSEQ multiplex PCR, while TCRdb's copy carries only in-frame clones and drops some. The sample contains tens of thousands of clones, 70% to 90% of which appear only once. Sample: peripheral blood. The receptors originated from a man in his forties or fifties with COVID-19, enrolled during active disease. CDR3s include the opening cysteine and the closing phenylalanine or tryptophan. The order of the fields is V gene, D gene, J gene, clone size, CDR3 DNA, CDR3 protein. D genes are given only for firm matches. The size entry is marked missing in some rows and otherwise reads once, few, many or a size class.

v_call: TRBV30
d_call: -
j_call: TRBJ1-5
clone_size: once
cdr3_nt: TGTGCCTGGAGTCTAGGGGAGCGGGAGCCCCAGCATTTT
cdr3_aa: CAWSLGEREPQHF

v_call: TRBV19
d_call: -
j_call: TRBJ1-2
clone_size: -
cdr3_nt: TGTGCCAGTAGGTTCGGACAGCGCTATGGCTACACCTTC
cdr3_aa: CASRFGQRYGYTF

v_call: TRBV19
d_call: TRBD2
j_call: TRBJ2-1
clone_size: -
cdr3_nt: TGTGCCAGTACGGGACTAGGAAGTAATGAGCAGTTCTTC
cdr3_aa: CASTGLGSNEQFF

v_call: TRBV27
d_call: -
j_call: TRBJ1-1
clone_size: once
cdr3_nt: TGTGCCAGCAGTTTACTACAGGGCCTTGAAGCTTTCTTT
cdr3_aa: CASSLLQGLEAFF

v_call: TRBV6-5
d_call: TRBD1
j_call: TRBJ1-2
clone_size: -
cdr3_nt: TGTGCCAGCGCCTCCGGGACAGGGGACTATGGCTACACCTTC
cdr3_aa: CASASGTGDYGYTF

v_call: TRBV7-2
d_call: -
j_call: TRBJ1-1
clone_size: many
cdr3_nt: TGTGCCAGCAGTTTGTCGTCCGGGAACACTGAAGCTTTCTTT
cdr3_aa: CASSLSSGNTEAFF

v_call: TRBV12-3/TRBV12-4
d_call: TRBD1
j_call: TRBJ1-4
clone_size: -
cdr3_nt: TGTGCCAGCACCAACGACAGGGTTGAAAAACTGTTTTTT
cdr3_aa: CASTNDRVEKLFF

v_call: TRBV11-3
d_call: -
j_call: TRBJ1-3
clone_size: -
cdr3_nt: TGTGCCAGCAGCGGCGACCAGGGGTACACCATATATTTT
cdr3_aa: CASSGDQGYTIYF

v_call: TRBV12-3/TRBV12-4
d_call: -
j_call: TRBJ1-5
clone_size: -
cdr3_nt: TGTGCCAGCACGCTAGCTCCACGGCAGCCCCAGCATTTT
cdr3_aa: CASTLAPRQPQHF

v_call: TRBV2
d_call: -
j_call: TRBJ1-3
clone_size: few
cdr3_nt: TGTGCCAGCAGTACAGGGTCCGGAAACACCATATATTTT
cdr3_aa: CASSTGSGNTIYF

v_call: TRBV11-2
d_call: -
j_call: TRBJ2-7
clone_size: -
cdr3_nt: TGTGCCAGCAGCTTTAGTAGCGATTACGAGCAGTACTTC
cdr3_aa: CASSFSSDYEQYF

v_call: TRBV5-1
d_call: -
j_call: TRBJ1-4
clone_size: -
cdr3_nt: TGCGCCAGCAACCAATCCCCCGGGAGCTCGGTTGAAAAACTGTTTTTT
cdr3_aa: CASNQSPGSSVEKLFF

v_call: TRBV5-5
d_call: -
j_call: TRBJ2-1
clone_size: -
cdr3_nt: TGTGCCAGCAGCTTGGCGGGTTGGGCCGCGGGGGAGCAGTTCTTC
cdr3_aa: CASSLAGWAAGEQFF

v_call: TRBV5-1
d_call: TRBD2
j_call: TRBJ2-5
clone_size: -
cdr3_nt: TGCGCCAGCAGTCCCGGCGGGGGGAGGGAGACCCAGTACTTC
cdr3_aa: CASSPGGGRETQYF

v_call: TRBV7-2
d_call: TRBD1
j_call: TRBJ2-7
clone_size: once
cdr3_nt: TGTGCCAGCAGCTTAGTCGGGACAGTCTACGAGCAGTACTTC
cdr3_aa: CASSLVGTVYEQYF

v_call: TRBV28
d_call: TRBD1
j_call: TRBJ1-6
clone_size: once
cdr3_nt: TGTGCCAGCATGGACAGGGGATTTTCACCCCTCCACTTT
cdr3_aa: CASMDRGFSPLHF

v_call: TRBV3-1/TRBV3-2
d_call: TRBD2
j_call: TRBJ2-1
clone_size: -
cdr3_nt: TGTGCCAGCAGCCTCCTCGCACTAGCGGGGGCGGTTGAGCAGTTCTTC
cdr3_aa: CASSLLALAGAVEQFF

v_call: TRBV6-6
d_call: TRBD1
j_call: TRBJ2-7
clone_size: -
cdr3_nt: TGTGCCAGCAGAGCCGGGACAGGGGGTAACGAGCAGTACTTC
cdr3_aa: CASRAGTGGNEQYF

v_call: TRBV4-2
d_call: -
j_call: TRBJ2-6
clone_size: -
cdr3_nt: TGTGCCAGCAGCCAAGATAACAGGGTAACTGGGGCCAACGTCCTGACTTTC
cdr3_aa: CASSQDNRVTGANVLTF

v_call: TRBV19
d_call: TRBD1
j_call: TRBJ1-2
clone_size: -
cdr3_nt: TGTGCCAGTAGTATAGAGGCCCAGGGGGTCTATGGCTACACCTTC
cdr3_aa: CASSIEAQGVYGYTF

v_call: TRBV9
d_call: -
j_call: TRBJ1-5
clone_size: -
cdr3_nt: TGTGCCAGCAGCGTCCATAGACCTAGGGGGAGGCCCCAGCATTTT
cdr3_aa: CASSVHRPRGRPQHF

v_call: TRBV5-1
d_call: -
j_call: TRBJ2-7
clone_size: -
cdr3_nt: TGCGCCAGCAGCAGACGGACAGCGACCTACGAGCAGTACTTC
cdr3_aa: CASSRRTATYEQYF

v_call: TRBV7-2
d_call: -
j_call: TRBJ1-3
clone_size: -
cdr3_nt: TGTGCCAGCAGCTTAGTGGGTTCCCGGGGAGTTGGAAACACCATATATTTT
cdr3_aa: CASSLVGSRGVGNTIYF

v_call: TRBV23-1
d_call: -
j_call: TRBJ2-1
clone_size: -
cdr3_nt: TGCGCCATCATACCCTTCCTTGGCGGGGCGGGGGCCTCCTACAATGAGCAGTTCTTC
cdr3_aa: CAIIPFLGGAGASYNEQFF

v_call: TRBV3-1/TRBV3-2
d_call: -
j_call: TRBJ2-7
clone_size: -
cdr3_nt: TGTGCCAGCAGCCAAGATTCGTCGCGGACCTACGAGCAGTACTTC
cdr3_aa: CASSQDSSRTYEQYF

v_call: TRBV4-2
d_call: -
j_call: TRBJ1-6
clone_size: -
cdr3_nt: TGTGCCAGCAGCCAAGAACCCAGGGGCCATAATTCACCCCTCCACTTT
cdr3_aa: CASSQEPRGHNSPLHF

v_call: TRBV6-5
d_call: TRBD1
j_call: TRBJ1-5
clone_size: -
cdr3_nt: TGTGCCAGCAGTTCGATAAACAGGGGTGGTCAGCCCCAGCATTTT
cdr3_aa: CASSSINRGGQPQHF

v_call: TRBV14
d_call: -
j_call: TRBJ1-6
clone_size: -
cdr3_nt: TGTGCCAGCAGCCAAGATAGGGGGAATTCACCCCTCCACTTT
cdr3_aa: CASSQDRGNSPLHF

v_call: TRBV6-2/TRBV6-3
d_call: TRBD2
j_call: TRBJ2-1
clone_size: -
cdr3_nt: TGTGCCAGCAGTTACGTCAGGGGACTAGCGGGAAGCCCCTACAATGAGCAGTTCTTC
cdr3_aa: CASSYVRGLAGSPYNEQFF

v_call: TRBV6-2/TRBV6-3
d_call: -
j_call: TRBJ2-2
clone_size: -
cdr3_nt: TGTGCCAGCAGTTACGTGACAAGCCTCACCGGGGAGCTGTTTTTT
cdr3_aa: CASSYVTSLTGELFF

v_call: TRBV19
d_call: -
j_call: TRBJ2-1
clone_size: -
cdr3_nt: TGTGCCAGTAGTATCCTAAGGACAGGAGGGGATGAGCAGTTCTTC
cdr3_aa: CASSILRTGGDEQFF

v_call: TRBV5-1
d_call: -
j_call: TRBJ2-2
clone_size: -
cdr3_nt: TGCGCCAGCAGCTTGGCGCAGGGGGGGAACACCGGGGAGCTGTTTTTT
cdr3_aa: CASSLAQGGNTGELFF

v_call: TRBV7-2
d_call: TRBD1
j_call: TRBJ2-7
clone_size: -
cdr3_nt: TGTGCCAGCGGACCCAGGGGGACGGGCGAGCAGTACTTC
cdr3_aa: CASGPRGTGEQYF

v_call: TRBV2
d_call: TRBD1
j_call: TRBJ2-7
clone_size: -
cdr3_nt: TGTGCCAGCAGTGAGTTGAGGGACAGGAACGAGCAGTACTTC
cdr3_aa: CASSELRDRNEQYF